This TCR beta chain was sequenced in a study of T cells in Graves' hyperthyroidism and ophthalmopathy. Amplification yielded TCR beta CDR3 regions, with RNA transcripts as the source. The primer set for the first-round RT-PCR of the TCR CDR3 was HTBI. TCRdb reprocessed the multiplex PCR reads with MiXCR, giving one entry per CDR3 protein. Among roughly 300,000 distinct CDR3 sequences listed, 20% to 25% were seen once. It was around 11 ml of fresh peripheral blood that supplied the PBMCs. Study outcomes and limitations: Ophthalmopathy was separated from stable hyperthyroidism by a 13 V-J model.

The J segment lost 4 bases and the V segment lost 6 bases, leaving 9 bases of the junction unmatched. Germline V gene data show CDR1 as SNHLY and CDR2 as FYNNEI. The CDR3 runs 15 residues. This clonotype was seen repeatedly, ten times or more. As yet, its antigen is unknown. This chain links TRBV2 with TRBJ2-5; 9 bases map to TRBD1. Sequenced input: blood. The sequence was obtained from a woman aged 45-65 years with Graves' hyperthyroidism. The DNA of the CDR3 is TGTGCCAGCAGGCTGGGACAGGGTCGGCGAGAGACCCAGTACTTC. It encodes CASRLGQGRRETQYF.